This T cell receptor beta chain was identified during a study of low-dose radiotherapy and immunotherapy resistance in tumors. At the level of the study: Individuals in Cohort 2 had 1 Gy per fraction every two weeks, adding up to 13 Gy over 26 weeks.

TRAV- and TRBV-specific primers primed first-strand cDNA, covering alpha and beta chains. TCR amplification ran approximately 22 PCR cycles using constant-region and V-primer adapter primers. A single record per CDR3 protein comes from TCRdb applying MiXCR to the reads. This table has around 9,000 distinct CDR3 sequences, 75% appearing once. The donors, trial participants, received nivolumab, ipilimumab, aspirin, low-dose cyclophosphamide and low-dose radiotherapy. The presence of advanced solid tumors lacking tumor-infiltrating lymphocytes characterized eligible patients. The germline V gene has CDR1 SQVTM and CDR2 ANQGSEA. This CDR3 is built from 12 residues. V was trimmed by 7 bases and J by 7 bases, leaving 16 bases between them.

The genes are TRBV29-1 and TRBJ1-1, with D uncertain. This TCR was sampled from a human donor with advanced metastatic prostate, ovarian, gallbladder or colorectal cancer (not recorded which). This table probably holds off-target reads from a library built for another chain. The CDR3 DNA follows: TGCAGCGCCCTACGTGGCGGAGGTGAAGCTTTCTTT. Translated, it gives CSALRGGGEAFF.